The 4 T cell receptor beta chains below come from one sample, sequenced in a study of cytomegalovirus exposure and HLA in healthy donors. Primers for the PCR totalled 60 Vbeta and 13 Jbeta. Clones were read by immunoSEQ multiplex PCR, and TCRdb kept only the in-frame ones, dropping some. Among about 210,000 clones listed, 60% to 80% were seen once. The material sequenced was PBMCs. The source of these receptors is a male donor in good health and CMV-seronegative.

This clone was observed a single time. The chain uses TRBV9 and TRBJ2-1; 9 bases are shared with TRBD2. Germline CDR1 SGDLS, CDR2 YYNGEE. After removal of 6 bases from V and 0 bases from J, the junction contained 7 bases not matched to a gene. The CDR3 runs to 16 residues. DNA of the CDR3: TGTGCCAGCACCCAGACTAGCGGCAGCTCCTACAATGAGCAGTTCTTC. Protein sequence: CASTQTSGSSYNEQFF. Full variable domain (missing parts from reference TRBV9 and TRBJ2-1): DSGVTQTPKHLITATGQRVTLRCSPRSGDLSVYWYQQSLDQGLQFLIQYYNGEERAKGNILERFSAQQFPDLHSELNLSSLELGDSALYFCASTQTSGSSYNEQFFGPGTRLTVL.

The chain uses TRBV7-8 and TRBJ1-6, with D unclear. The CDR3 covers 13 residues. The V end lost 5 bases, the J end lost 7 bases, and 9 bases lay between the germline ends. Germline assignment: CDR1 SGHVS and CDR2 FQNEAQ. The CDR3 DNA reads TGTGCCAGCAGCCCCGCGTCCAATTCACCCCTCCACTTT. Translated, it gives CASSPASNSPLHF.

The chain is built from TRBV7-3 and TRBJ1-1; 7 nucleotides align to TRBD1. The V gene end was trimmed by 8 bases and the J gene end by 5 bases; junction bases not matched to a gene: 11. Germline CDR1 reads SGHTA; CDR2 reads FQGTGA. The CDR3 consists of 14 residues. CDR3 bases: TGTGCCAGCCGGTTACAGGGGTATGAGACTGAAGCTTTCTTT. This translates into CASRLQGYETEAFF.

The rearrangement uses TRBV27 and TRBJ1-1, with TRBD1 matching over 9 bases. The CDR3 has 15 residues. V gave up 0 bases and J gave up 1 base; unmatched junction bases: 0. Per the germline V gene, CDR1 is MNHEY and CDR2 is SMNVEV (reference sequence). The CDR3 is CASSLSTGGNTEAFF. The CDR3, as DNA: TGTGCCAGCAGTTTATCGACAGGGGGGAACACTGAAGCTTTCTTT.